This T cell receptor beta chain was observed in a study of T-cell reconstitution after alpha-beta-depleted transplantation in children. Many counts were recorded for this clonotype. The TCRbeta library was prepared with unique molecular identifiers. TCRdb itself ran the PCR reads through MiXCR, one entry per CDR3 protein. The sample records around 600,000 distinct CDR3 sequences, roughly 15% being singletons. The germline CDR1 and CDR2 sequences are DFQATT and SNEGSKA (reference sequence). J lost 2 bases, V lost 0 bases, and 3 bases had no gene match. The CDR3 extends over 15 amino acids. The specimen was PBMCs from the stem cell graft donor, collected from the stem cell graft. The rearrangement links TRBV20-1 to TRBJ2-1, with 8 positions matching TRBD1. This TCR was recovered from a human donor who donated a stem cell graft to a child with acute myeloid leukemia. CDR3 sequence (DNA): TGCAGTGCTAGAGACCGACAGGGGCCCTACAATGAGCAGTTCTTC. Residues: CSARDRQGPYNEQFF.